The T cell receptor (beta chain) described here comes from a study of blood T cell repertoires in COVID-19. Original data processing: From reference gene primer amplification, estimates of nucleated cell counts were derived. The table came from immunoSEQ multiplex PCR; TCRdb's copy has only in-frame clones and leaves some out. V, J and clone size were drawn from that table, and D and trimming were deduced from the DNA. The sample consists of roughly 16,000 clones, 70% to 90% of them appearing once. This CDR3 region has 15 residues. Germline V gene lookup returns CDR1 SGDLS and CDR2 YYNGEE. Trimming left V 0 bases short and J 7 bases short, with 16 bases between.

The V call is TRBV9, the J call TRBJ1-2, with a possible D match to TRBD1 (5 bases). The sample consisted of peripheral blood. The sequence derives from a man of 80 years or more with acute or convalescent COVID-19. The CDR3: CASSVAEGTLRGYTF. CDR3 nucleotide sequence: TGTGCCAGCAGCGTAGCTGAGGGGACTCTTCGTGGCTACACCTTC.